A selection of T cell receptor beta chains follows, all from one sample in a study of cytomegalovirus exposure and HLA in healthy donors. The protocol was immunoSEQ multiplex PCR, while the TCRdb copy is restricted to in-frame clones and leaves out a portion. The table includes about 140,000 clones, around four fifths detected once. The sample comprised PBMCs. The receptor source for this set is a woman aged 40-49 years in good health and CMV-seronegative. Each CDR3 is given with its conserved first and last residue. Fields, in order: V gene, D gene, J gene, clone size, CDR3 protein, CDR3 DNA. The D gene is left open where the match is weak. Not every row has a clone size; where given, it reads once, few, many or a size class.

V gene: TRBV27; D gene: TRBD2; J gene: TRBJ2-3; clone size: -; CDR3 protein: CASSLPGLAGRTDTQYF; CDR3 DNA: TGTGCCAGCAGTTTACCGGGACTAGCGGGACGCACAGATACGCAGTATTTT
V gene: TRBV28; D gene: -; J gene: TRBJ1-4; clone size: -; CDR3 protein: CASSFEPKTNEKLFF; CDR3 DNA: TGTGCCAGCAGTTTCGAGCCCAAAACTAATGAAAAACTGTTTTTT
V gene: TRBV5-1; D gene: -; J gene: TRBJ2-1; clone size: -; CDR3 protein: CASSLVAEAYNEQFF; CDR3 DNA: TGCGCCAGCAGCTTGGTTGCGGAGGCCTACAATGAGCAGTTCTTC
V gene: TRBV6-5; D gene: TRBD1; J gene: TRBJ1-2; clone size: few; CDR3 protein: CASRAGQGNYGYTF; CDR3 DNA: TGTGCCAGCAGGGCAGGACAGGGGAACTATGGCTACACCTTC
V gene: TRBV19; D gene: TRBD2; J gene: TRBJ2-1; clone size: -; CDR3 protein: CASKASGPGEQFF; CDR3 DNA: TGTGCCAGTAAGGCTAGCGGCCCGGGTGAGCAGTTCTTC
V gene: TRBV27; D gene: -; J gene: TRBJ2-7; clone size: -; CDR3 protein: CASSFDYRYEQYF; CDR3 DNA: TGTGCCAGCAGTTTTGACTACCGGTACGAGCAGTACTTC
V gene: TRBV5-6; D gene: -; J gene: TRBJ2-7; clone size: -; CDR3 protein: CASSPRGGFNEQYF; CDR3 DNA: TGTGCCAGCAGCCCTAGGGGGGGATTTAACGAGCAGTACTTC
V gene: TRBV5-6; D gene: TRBD2; J gene: TRBJ2-1; clone size: -; CDR3 protein: CASSLYYLGEGSNEQFF; CDR3 DNA: TGTGCCAGCAGCCTCTATTACCTGGGGGAGGGATCCAATGAGCAGTTCTTC
V gene: TRBV7-2; D gene: -; J gene: TRBJ2-1; clone size: -; CDR3 protein: CASSLARNEQFF; CDR3 DNA: TGTGCCAGCAGCTTAGCGAGGAATGAGCAGTTCTTC
V gene: TRBV18; D gene: TRBD1; J gene: TRBJ1-5; clone size: -; CDR3 protein: CASSPAGGDQPQHF; CDR3 DNA: TGTGCCAGCTCACCTGCAGGGGGTGATCAGCCCCAGCATTTT
V gene: TRBV7-3; D gene: -; J gene: TRBJ2-5; clone size: -; CDR3 protein: CASSFSHKETQYF; CDR3 DNA: TGTGCCAGCAGCTTCTCCCACAAGGAGACCCAGTACTTC
V gene: TRBV19; D gene: -; J gene: TRBJ2-1; clone size: -; CDR3 protein: CASRNQGRVNEQFF; CDR3 DNA: TGTGCCAGTAGAAATCAGGGCAGGGTCAATGAGCAGTTCTTC
V gene: TRBV5-8; D gene: TRBD1; J gene: TRBJ2-2; clone size: -; CDR3 protein: CANQGAGELFF; CDR3 DNA: TGTGCCAACCAGGGGGCCGGGGAGCTGTTTTTT
V gene: TRBV12-5; D gene: -; J gene: TRBJ2-7; clone size: -; CDR3 protein: CASGPLDFLLVQYF; CDR3 DNA: TGTGCTAGTGGTCCACTTGATTTTTTACTCGTGCAGTACTTC
V gene: TRBV6-1; D gene: -; J gene: TRBJ2-5; clone size: -; CDR3 protein: CASRRQETQYF; CDR3 DNA: TGTGCCAGTCGGCGGCAAGAGACCCAGTACTTC
V gene: TRBV28; D gene: -; J gene: TRBJ1-2; clone size: few; CDR3 protein: CASGQTTNYGYTF; CDR3 DNA: TGTGCCAGTGGACAGACAACTAACTATGGCTACACCTTC
V gene: TRBV29-1; D gene: -; J gene: TRBJ2-6; clone size: -; CDR3 protein: CSVETAGANVLTF; CDR3 DNA: TGCAGCGTTGAAACGGCTGGGGCCAACGTCCTGACTTTC
V gene: TRBV5-6; D gene: -; J gene: TRBJ2-4; clone size: -; CDR3 protein: CASSLRLGRGAKNIQYF; CDR3 DNA: TGTGCCAGCAGCTTGCGGTTGGGGAGGGGGGCCAAAAACATTCAGTACTTC
V gene: TRBV7-9; D gene: -; J gene: TRBJ2-3; clone size: few; CDR3 protein: CSSSSRVDSRTDTQYF; CDR3 DNA: TGTTCCAGCAGCTCTAGGGTGGACAGTCGCACAGATACGCAGTATTTT
V gene: TRBV6-1; D gene: -; J gene: TRBJ1-2; clone size: -; CDR3 protein: CASSEFSQPTNYGYTF; CDR3 DNA: TGTGCCAGCAGTGAATTTTCACAGCCGACTAACTATGGCTACACCTTC
V gene: TRBV19; D gene: TRBD1; J gene: TRBJ1-1; clone size: -; CDR3 protein: CASSSRDRSLAFF; CDR3 DNA: TGTGCCAGTAGTTCCCGGGACAGGTCTCTAGCTTTCTTT
V gene: TRBV7-9; D gene: TRBD2; J gene: TRBJ2-1; clone size: -; CDR3 protein: CASSRAGGHEQFF; CDR3 DNA: TGTGCCAGCAGCAGAGCGGGGGGTCATGAGCAGTTCTTC
V gene: TRBV10-3; D gene: -; J gene: TRBJ1-4; clone size: -; CDR3 protein: CAISRGKGHEKLFF; CDR3 DNA: TGTGCCATCAGTCGGGGTAAAGGCCATGAAAAACTGTTTTTT
V gene: TRBV6-5; D gene: -; J gene: TRBJ1-4; clone size: few; CDR3 protein: CASSPTGFDEKLFF; CDR3 DNA: TGTGCCAGCAGTCCTACAGGGTTTGATGAAAAACTGTTTTTT
V gene: TRBV7-6; D gene: -; J gene: TRBJ2-3; clone size: -; CDR3 protein: CASSLGAGAFTDTQYF; CDR3 DNA: TGTGCCAGCAGCTTAGGGGCAGGGGCCTTCACAGATACGCAGTATTTT
V gene: TRBV9; D gene: TRBD2; J gene: TRBJ2-3; clone size: once; CDR3 protein: CASSQLAYTDTQYF; CDR3 DNA: TGTGCCAGCAGCCAACTAGCGTACACAGATACGCAGTATTTT
V gene: TRBV28; D gene: TRBD1; J gene: TRBJ1-1; clone size: -; CDR3 protein: CASSLTGQGNTEAFF; CDR3 DNA: TGTGCCAGCAGTTTAACTGGACAGGGGAACACTGAAGCTTTCTTT
V gene: TRBV27; D gene: -; J gene: TRBJ2-3; clone size: -; CDR3 protein: CASSLVSVLGAGDTQYF; CDR3 DNA: TGTGCCAGCAGTTTAGTCAGTGTGTTGGGAGCTGGTGATACGCAGTATTTT
V gene: TRBV7-7; D gene: TRBD1; J gene: TRBJ2-7; clone size: -; CDR3 protein: CASSLPRTGGNPRSYEQYF; CDR3 DNA: TGTGCTAGCAGCTTACCTCGGACAGGGGGCAATCCGCGGAGCTACGAGCAGTACTTC
V gene: TRBV7-9; D gene: -; J gene: TRBJ2-4; clone size: -; CDR3 protein: CSSSLSEDPSYIQYF; CDR3 DNA: TGTTCCAGCAGCCTCTCGGAGGATCCCTCATACATTCAGTACTTC
V gene: TRBV29-1; D gene: -; J gene: TRBJ1-1; clone size: -; CDR3 protein: CSVGGRQNTEAFF; CDR3 DNA: TGCAGCGTTGGTGGCAGACAAAACACTGAAGCTTTCTTT
V gene: TRBV5-1; D gene: -; J gene: TRBJ2-1; clone size: -; CDR3 protein: CASSLAGLTYNEQFF; CDR3 DNA: TGCGCCAGCAGCTTAGCGGGTTTAACCTACAATGAGCAGTTCTTC
V gene: TRBV15; D gene: -; J gene: TRBJ1-2; clone size: -; CDR3 protein: CATSTVMGADGYTF; CDR3 DNA: TGTGCCACCAGCACCGTGATGGGGGCGGATGGCTACACCTTC
V gene: TRBV5-4; D gene: TRBD1; J gene: TRBJ2-1; clone size: -; CDR3 protein: CASSSQDRGWEQFF; CDR3 DNA: TGTGCCAGCAGCTCCCAGGACAGGGGTTGGGAGCAGTTCTTC
V gene: TRBV28; D gene: -; J gene: TRBJ2-7; clone size: once; CDR3 protein: CASSLFFNRGSYEQYF; CDR3 DNA: TGTGCCAGCAGTTTATTCTTTAATCGCGGGTCCTACGAGCAGTACTTC
V gene: TRBV28; D gene: -; J gene: TRBJ1-1; clone size: -; CDR3 protein: CASRLAGVGTEAFF; CDR3 DNA: TGTGCCAGCCGATTAGCAGGGGTTGGAACTGAAGCTTTCTTT
V gene: TRBV11-3; D gene: -; J gene: TRBJ1-1; clone size: -; CDR3 protein: CASSLRRDTEAFF; CDR3 DNA: TGTGCCAGCAGCTTAAGGCGGGACACTGAAGCTTTCTTT
V gene: TRBV27; D gene: -; J gene: TRBJ2-6; clone size: -; CDR3 protein: CASSPQTGLIGANVLTF; CDR3 DNA: TGTGCCAGCAGTCCCCAGACAGGTTTGATTGGGGCCAACGTCCTGACTTTC
V gene: TRBV19; D gene: -; J gene: TRBJ1-1; clone size: -; CDR3 protein: CASSYAEDTEAFF; CDR3 DNA: TGTGCCAGTAGTTACGCCGAGGACACTGAAGCTTTCTTT